This T cell receptor beta chain came from a study of shared clonotypes between healthy human individuals. Study in general: For every donor, three CD4 naive, three CD4 memory, two CD8 naive and one CD8 memory plates were used. Study-wide findings and caveats: It was observed that roughly 5% of naive CD4 clonotypes were shared across several donors. Lower generation probabilities were found for non-shared clonotypes than for those shared by all four donors.

The ends lost 0 bases at V and 0 bases at J; junction bases unmatched: 4. Germline V gives CDR1 MNHEY, CDR2 SMNVEV (reference sequence). The CDR3 extends over 16 amino acids. TCRdb's copy holds only in-frame clones and misses some; the assay was immunoSEQ multiplex PCR. The sample carries 2,500,000 or so clones, under 95% recorded once. This clone was recorded only once. What it binds is not known. The TCR was taken from a man aged 18 to 29 in good health. Some clones in this sample may be carry-over from other donors' samples. The genes are TRBV27 and TRBJ2-7; 8 nucleotides line up with TRBD2. The material sequenced was naive CD4+ T cells from PBMCs. Stated subset: CD45RA+ positively selected. CDR3 nucleotides: TGTGCCAGCAGTTTATCAGGGCGGGAGGACTCCTACGAGCAGTACTTC. Translating it yields CASSLSGREDSYEQYF.